What follows describes a single T cell receptor (beta chain). Its antigen is still unknown. Assay used: immunoSEQ multiplex PCR; TCRdb lists only in-frame clones, some missing. The sample records some 120,000 clones, just over 90% being singletons. The entry originates in a study of T cell clones after liver transplantation. Across the whole study: Apart from a few HCV-positive recipients, transplants were for non-autoimmune, non-viral reasons. Subjects received no induction therapy and standard immunosuppression until randomization at 12-24 months post-transplant. Study-wide findings and caveats: A larger donor-reactive than third-party decline suggested partial antigen-specific deletion.

Sorting of unstimulated PBMCs yielded separate CD3+CD4+ and CD3+CD8+ fractions. Germline lookup yields CDR1 SGHVS and CDR2 FNYEAQ. The CDR3 runs 16 residues. The V and J ends lost 1 base and 1 base respectively, with 11 bases between them. This chain uses TRBV7-6 with TRBJ1-5, with D possibly matching TRBD1 (6 bases). This clonotype was obtained from a human patient who received a liver transplant. Some of the T cells may derive from the graft donor. The sample here was CD4+ T cells from blood, taken 12 months after liver transplant. DNA of the CDR3: TGTGCCAGCAGCTTAGGGCCGGGGACAAGCAATCAGCCCCAGCATTTT. This encodes CASSLGPGTSNQPQHF.